This is a list of T cell receptor beta chains from one sample in a study of T-cell memory formation after mild COVID-19. TCRdb independently ran MiXCR on the 5' RACE reads; one entry per CDR3 protein. Of a few hundred thousand distinct CDR3 sequences in the sample, 20% to 25% were seen once. Sequenced sample: PBMCs or a T cell subset sorted from them (not recorded which). Every receptor here comes from an adult woman who had mild COVID-19 (a few samples of this study predate the infection). Cell type and time point are not known. Both conserved end residues are part of each CDR3. The D gene is left open where the match is weak. Where a row states a size, it is once, few, many or the class of an expanded clone; other rows omit it.

cdr3_nt	cdr3_aa	cdr3_length	clone_size	v_call	j_call	d_call
TGTGCTATAGAGCGAATTCGGAACGAGCAGTACTTC	CAIERIRNEQYF	12	-	TRBV7-9	TRBJ2-7	-
TGCAGTGCTAGAGATGTCGTCAGGCAAGAAGCTTTCTTT	CSARDVVRQEAFF	13	few	TRBV20-1	TRBJ1-1	-
TGTGCCAGCAGCTTAAGCCCTGGGGGTGGCTACACCTTC	CASSLSPGGGYTF	13	-	TRBV7-3	TRBJ1-2	-
TGTGCCAGCAGCGCCGGGACTAGCGGGGGTGGGTTCTTC	CASSAGTSGGGFF	13	-	TRBV5-6	TRBJ2-1	TRBD2
TGCAGTGCCGCATTCAGGGTGGGAGGCTACACCTTC	CSAAFRVGGYTF	12	-	TRBV20-1	TRBJ1-2	-
TGTGCCAGCAGTTACGACAGGGGCTATGGCTACACCTTC	CASSYDRGYGYTF	13	few	TRBV6-5	TRBJ1-2	TRBD1
TGTGCCAGCAGCTCTTCTAGCGGGGGCTCCTACGAGCAGTACTTC	CASSSSSGGSYEQYF	15	many	TRBV7-9	TRBJ2-7	TRBD2
TGTGCCAGCAGCAAAGTCTGCAGGGGTGAGGCAAGATCCTATAATTCACCCCTCCACTTT	CASSKVCRGEARSYNSPLHF	20	few	TRBV21-1	TRBJ1-6	-
TGTGCTAGTGGGCCGGGACAGGGTTACAATGAGCAGTTCTTC	CASGPGQGYNEQFF	14	-	TRBV12-5	TRBJ2-1	TRBD1
TGCAGCGTTGGGGACAGAAGGGACGAAAAACTGTTTTTT	CSVGDRRDEKLFF	13	few	TRBV29-1	TRBJ1-4	TRBD1
TGTGCCAGCAGCTCCGGACTAACTAGCACAGATACGCAGTATTTT	CASSSGLTSTDTQYF	15	-	TRBV11-2	TRBJ2-3	-
TGCGCCAGCAGCTCGGATGGACAGGGAAATCAGCCCCAGCATTTT	CASSSDGQGNQPQHF	15	many	TRBV5-1	TRBJ1-5	TRBD1
TGTGCCAGCAGTTACCCGGACAGGCCGAACACTGAAGCTTTCTTT	CASSYPDRPNTEAFF	15	-	TRBV6-2/TRBV6-3	TRBJ1-1	TRBD1
TGCAGTGCTAGAGGAGGGGGACAGGTCCGGGAAAAACTGTTTTTT	CSARGGGQVREKLFF	15	many	TRBV20-1	TRBJ1-4	TRBD1
TGTGCCAGCAGTGGGCCGGGACAGGGTGTTGAAAAACTGTTTTTT	CASSGPGQGVEKLFF	15	-	TRBV28	TRBJ1-4	TRBD1
TGCAGTGCCAGAGAGGGCGGGAGTTTGGGGCAGTTCTTC	CSAREGGSLGQFF	13	-	TRBV20-1	TRBJ2-1	TRBD2
TGTGCCAGCGGAACAGGGTTTGTCTCCTACGAGCAGTACTTC	CASGTGFVSYEQYF	14	few	TRBV6-1	TRBJ2-7	-
TGTGCCAGCAGTTACTTTTTAGACACTGAAGCTTTCTTT	CASSYFLDTEAFF	13	few	TRBV6-5	TRBJ1-1	-
TGTGCCAGCAGTGAAAGGGGGCGTCTGGGGGAAAAACTGTTTTTT	CASSERGRLGEKLFF	15	-	TRBV6-1	TRBJ1-4	TRBD1
TGTGCCAGCAGCCCCAGCGGGACGAACACCGGGGAGCTGTTTTTT	CASSPSGTNTGELFF	15	-	TRBV5-4	TRBJ2-2	TRBD2
TGCGCCAGCAGGGTTGGGACAGCGAACACCGGGGAGCTGTTTTTT	CASRVGTANTGELFF	15	many	TRBV4-3	TRBJ2-2	TRBD1
TGTGCCAGCAGCCCTCACGGCCCCTACGAGCAGTACTTC	CASSPHGPYEQYF	13	-	TRBV3-1	TRBJ2-7	-
TGTGCCAGCTCAATGGAGCGGCCTGCTAGGGCGGCGGTGGACGATGAGCAGTTCTTC	CASSMERPARAAVDDEQFF	19	few	TRBV18	TRBJ2-1	-
TGCGCCAGCAGCCAAGATCTTGGGCTAGCGGGAGACTACGAGCAGTACTTC	CASSQDLGLAGDYEQYF	17	-	TRBV4-3	TRBJ2-7	TRBD2
TGCGCCAGCGGGGTAACCGGGGAGCTGTTTTTT	CASGVTGELFF	11	few	TRBV4-1	TRBJ2-2	-
TGTGCCAGCAGCAATAGACCGGGGCCGAACACCGGGGAGCTGTTTTTT	CASSNRPGPNTGELFF	16	-	TRBV21-1	TRBJ2-2	-
TGCAGCGCTGGGATGATGGGAACCGAGCAGTACTTC	CSAGMMGTEQYF	12	-	TRBV29-1	TRBJ2-7	-
TGTGCCAGCAGCGGAGGGACTAAAGGCACCGGGGAGCTGTTTTTT	CASSGGTKGTGELFF	15	few	TRBV7-9	TRBJ2-2	TRBD2
TGTGCCAGCAGTTTGACTAGCGCACCAGATGAGCAGTTCTTC	CASSLTSAPDEQFF	14	-	TRBV12-3/TRBV12-4	TRBJ2-1	TRBD2
TGCGCCAGCAGCTTGGTTCCAGCGGGAGGATTGGAGACCCAGTACTTC	CASSLVPAGGLETQYF	16	few	TRBV5-1	TRBJ2-5	TRBD2
TGTGCCAGCGAGACAGGTTCCGGAAACACCATATATTTT	CASETGSGNTIYF	13	few	TRBV19	TRBJ1-3	-
TGTGCCAGCAGGAGGACTAGCGGGAGTACCTACGAGCAGTACTTC	CASRRTSGSTYEQYF	15	few	TRBV6-2/TRBV6-3	TRBJ2-7	TRBD2
TGTGCCAGCAGCTTCTTACAGGGGGAAGGAGGCTACACCTTC	CASSFLQGEGGYTF	14	-	TRBV7-2	TRBJ1-2	TRBD1
TGTGCCAGCAGCGCCAAGGGAGTAGGTGATACGCAGTATTTT	CASSAKGVGDTQYF	14	few	TRBV9	TRBJ2-3	-
TGCAGTGCAAACAGGGGGCTGGGCACAGATACGCAGTATTTT	CSANRGLGTDTQYF	14	-	TRBV20-1	TRBJ2-3	TRBD1
TGCAGTGCGACGGGACTAGCGAGGCGAGAGACCCAGTACTTC	CSATGLARRETQYF	14	-	TRBV20-1	TRBJ2-5	TRBD2
TGTGCCACCAGCAGAGATCTGGGCGAGCAGTACTTC	CATSRDLGEQYF	12	few	TRBV15	TRBJ2-7	-
TGTGCCAGCAGCCGAACCCGGCCTAGCGGGTCCTACGAGCAGTACTTC	CASSRTRPSGSYEQYF	16	-	TRBV11-3	TRBJ2-7	TRBD2
TGTGCCAGCAGCATGCGGACAGCTAACTATGGCTACACCTTC	CASSMRTANYGYTF	14	-	TRBV3-1	TRBJ1-2	-
TGTGCCAGCAGCCGAGGACTGGAAGAGACCCAGTACTTC	CASSRGLEETQYF	13	-	TRBV4-2	TRBJ2-5	-
TGCAGCGTTTCGACCGGGGAGCTGTTTTTT	CSVSTGELFF	10	few	TRBV29-1	TRBJ2-2	-
TGTGCCAGCAGTTTTTCGGTCAACTTGAACACTGAAGCTTTCTTT	CASSFSVNLNTEAFF	15	-	TRBV12-3/TRBV12-4	TRBJ1-1	-
TGTGCCAGCAGCCAAGAGTGGCCGGGCAAAATGGAGACCCAGTACTTC	CASSQEWPGKMETQYF	16	few	TRBV4-2	TRBJ2-5	-